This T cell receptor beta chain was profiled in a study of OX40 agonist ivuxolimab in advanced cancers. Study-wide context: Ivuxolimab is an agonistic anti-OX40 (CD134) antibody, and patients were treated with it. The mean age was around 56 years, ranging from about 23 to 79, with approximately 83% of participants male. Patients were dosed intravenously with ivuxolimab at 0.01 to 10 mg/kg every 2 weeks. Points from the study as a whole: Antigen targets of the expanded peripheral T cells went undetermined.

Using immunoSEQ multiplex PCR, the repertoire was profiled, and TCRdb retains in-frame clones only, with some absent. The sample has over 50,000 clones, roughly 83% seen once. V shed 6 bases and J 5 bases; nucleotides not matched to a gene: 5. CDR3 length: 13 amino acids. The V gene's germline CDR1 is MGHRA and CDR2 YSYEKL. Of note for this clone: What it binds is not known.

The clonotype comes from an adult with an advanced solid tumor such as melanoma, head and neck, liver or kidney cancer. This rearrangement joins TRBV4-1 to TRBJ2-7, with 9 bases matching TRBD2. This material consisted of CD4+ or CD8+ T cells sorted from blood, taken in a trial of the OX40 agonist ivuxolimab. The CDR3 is CASRGGGAHEQYF. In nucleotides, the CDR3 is TGCGCCAGCAGAGGCGGGGGGGCCCACGAGCAGTACTTC.